This TCR beta chain came from a study of blood T cell repertoires in COVID-19. The overall study: Samples representing acute and convalescent COVID-19 were sourced from the United States, Italy and Spain. From T cells, B-cell-depleted T cells, or PBMCs came the material, which was cDNA or gDNA.

CDR1 and CDR2 (germline): MDHEN, SYDVKM. CDR3 size: 15 residues. The V segment lost 2 bases and the J segment 5 bases; nucleotides outside the gene matches: 6. Per the study methods: From reference gene primer amplification, estimates of nucleated cell counts were derived. Generated by immunoSEQ multiplex PCR, the TCRdb table keeps only in-frame clones and is missing some. The V and J calls and clone size come from that table; D and trimming were worked out from the DNA. The table records roughly 64,000 clones, approximately 84% of them present only once. This TCR derives from a man aged 50-59 years with active COVID-19. Sequencing used peripheral blood. The chain couples TRBV28 to TRBJ2-1, with 7 bases identical to TRBD2. The DNA of the CDR3 is TGTGCCAGCAGTTTAGCGGGAGTCGGACACAATGAGCAGTTCTTC. It specifies CASSLAGVGHNEQFF. Combining the CDR3 with reference TRBV28 and TRBJ2-1 gives the whole variable domain DVKVTQSSRYLVKRTGEKVFLECVQDMDHENMFWYRQDPGLGLRLIYFSYDVKMKEKGDIPEGYSVSREKKERFSLILESASTNQTSMYLCASSLAGVGHNEQFFGPGTRLTVL.